This TCR beta chain was recorded in a study of blood T cell repertoires in COVID-19. Study-wide context: In each case, the material was cDNA or gDNA derived from T cells, B-cell-depleted T cells, or PBMCs.

Measured with immunoSEQ multiplex PCR; TCRdb has only the in-frame clones, and not every one. The top ten clones hold 6.4% of a sample with roughly 300,000 clones, roughly 90% of them seen once. This CDR3 comprises 13 residues. Germline loops: CDR1 LNHNV, CDR2 YYDKDF (reference sequence). V was shortened by 3 bases and J by 8 bases, with 13 bases between the two germline ends. The J gene is TRBJ1-2, the V gene TRBV15; D is uncertain. Sequencing used peripheral blood. The sequence came from a man between 18 and 29 years old who had recovered from COVID-19. CDR3 coding DNA: TGTGCCACCAGCAGGAGTCGCGGGAGCGGCTACACCTTC. Amino acid sequence: CATSRSRGSGYTF.